This TCR beta chain was sequenced during a study of shared clonotypes between healthy human individuals (dated by TCRdb to about 2020). Regarding the study in general: A couple of women and a few men aged 18 to 49 years were included in the cohort. Per donor, leukapheresis produced somewhere between about 0.9 and 9 billion PBMCs. Blood TCR repertoires of five healthy adults were deeply sequenced to estimate repertoire size and the extent of clonotype sharing between individuals. For each donor, CD4 naive and CD4 memory were each given three plates, CD8 naive was given two plates, and CD8 memory was given one plate. Libraries were prepared and TCR repertoires were sequenced by different laboratories using diverse techniques, in order to increase sequencing depth and limit assay-specific biases.

As regards this clone: Its antigen remains undetermined. No base quality information exists; no much larger clone differs at one position.

Healthy HIV-negative adults with no recently reported acute infections or vaccinations were included as donors. Every donor was a Caucasian adult residing in Nashville, Tennessee, USA. CD4+ T cells were enriched by magnetic negative selection, after which naive cells were positively selected on CD45RA and the negative fraction was taken as the memory subset. After blood collection by leukapheresis, PBMCs were isolated using Ficoll-Histopaque density gradient centrifugation and then cryopreserved in the vapor phase of liquid nitrogen. Analytical flow cytometry was used to check the purity and quantity of each magnetically sorted T cell population. From each sorted fraction, genomic DNA was isolated and quantified by UV absorbance on a Nanodrop 2000c. TCR CDR3 regions were amplified from genomic DNA by multiplex PCR using the deep immunoSEQ assay. For each cell subset, the extracted genomic DNA was distributed evenly across all wells of several immunoSEQ 96-well plates, and each plate served as one replicate. For sorted subsets, around 200 ng genomic DNA, equal to about 30,000 T cell genomes, was loaded into each replicate PCR. The purified libraries were quantified using a Qubit 3.0 fluorometer, sized with a Bioanalyzer 2100, and then quantified again using the KAPA Library Quantification kit. Every immunoSEQ 96-well plate was sequenced on a separate single-read 150-cycle Illumina NextSeq 550 flow cell. In the source study's methods: Because the immunoSEQ output included only junctional sequences and no quality scores, the filtering could not be the same as the filtering used for full-length reads. To assign V/J genes and CDR3, sequences were annotated against IMGT germline references using PyIR, a Python wrapper for IgBLAST v1.9. Reads with weak V/J assignments (E-value above 1e-6), missing CDR3, stop codons, out-of-frame junctions, or ambiguous translated residues were removed. A V3J clonotype was defined by an identical inferred V gene, J gene, and CDR3 amino acid sequence. To compute the percentage overlap between repertoires, the number of shared unique clonotypes was divided by the size of the smaller repertoire. Richness of each repertoire was evaluated using RTK rarefaction, the Chao1 estimator, and Recon v2.1 estimates of unobserved clonotypes. Generation probabilities for all TCRbeta clonotypes obtained by the gDNA method from a few donors were computed using OLGA. TCRdb took this table from immuneACCESS and kept in-frame rearrangements with V and J called. Such tables lack part of the clones; where checked against another copy, unresolved V genes explain under half of the gap, and the rest is unexplained. That table gives V, J and clone size, and the DNA gave D and trimming. The sample contains a few million clones, 93% of them found a single time. Clones ranked in the top ten supply 0.3% to 0.4% of the sample.

The junction shows trimming of 7 bases on V and 2 bases on J, plus 8 bases between the germline ends. Via the germline V gene (reference sequence), CDR1 is LNHDA and CDR2 SQIVND. The CDR3 starts with the cysteine, ends with the phenylalanine, and has 13 residues. The entry retains the CDR3 DNA only, 39 bases that are in frame from base 1. General study outcomes and caveats: Compared with non-shared clonotypes, the clonotypes found in all four sorted-subset donors had higher generation probabilities. Pairwise subsampling indicated that sequencing depth was expected to affect the degree of clonotype sharing among donors. Rarefaction of sorted-subset datasets indicated incomplete sequencing despite the large sequencing depth. Naive subsets generally had larger estimated clonotype richness than memory subsets did. Sharing across a few donors was observed for approximately 5% of naive CD4, 3% to 3.5% of naive CD8, about 2.3% of memory CD4, and roughly 0.4% of memory CD8 clonotypes. Sampling was restricted to blood, and TCR repertoires in tissues likely differ from the TCR repertoires found in blood. Because the study included a small number of donors, the genetic and exposure-history diversity represented was limited.

The receptor was derived from a man between 18 and 29 years old in good health. Some clones in this sample may be carry-over from other donors' samples. The chain uses TRBV19 and TRBJ1-4; no D gene is confidently identified. The specimen sequenced was naive CD4+ T cells from PBMCs. The cell subset or site label for this specimen denotes: CD45RA+ positively selected. In nucleotide form, the sequence is TGTGCCAGTAAACGCGGGACTAATGAAAAACTGTTTTTT. Translated, it reads CASKRGTNEKLFF.